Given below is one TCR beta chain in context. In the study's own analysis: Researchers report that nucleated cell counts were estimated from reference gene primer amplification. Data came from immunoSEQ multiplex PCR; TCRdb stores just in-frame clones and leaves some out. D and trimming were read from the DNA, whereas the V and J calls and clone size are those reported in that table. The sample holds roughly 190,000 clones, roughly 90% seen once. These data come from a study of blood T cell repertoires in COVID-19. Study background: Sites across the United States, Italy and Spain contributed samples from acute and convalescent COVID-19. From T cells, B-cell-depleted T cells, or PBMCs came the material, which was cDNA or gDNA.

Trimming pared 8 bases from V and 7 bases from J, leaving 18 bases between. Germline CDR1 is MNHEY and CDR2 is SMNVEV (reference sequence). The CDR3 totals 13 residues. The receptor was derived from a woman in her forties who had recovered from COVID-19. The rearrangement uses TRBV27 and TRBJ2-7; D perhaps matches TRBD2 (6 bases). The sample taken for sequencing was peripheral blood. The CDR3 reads CASRVGGTGEQYF. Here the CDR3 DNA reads TGTGCCAGCCGTGTCGGGGGTACGGGTGAGCAGTACTTC.